The entry below describes one T cell receptor (beta chain). These data originate in a study of blood T cell repertoires in COVID-19. Sequenced by immunoSEQ multiplex PCR; TCRdb stores in-frame clones only, minus some. The sample lists 100,000 to 150,000 clones; 65% to 85% were seen once. This CDR3 has 14 amino acids. Unmatched junction bases numbered 11, after V lost 4 bases and J lost 6 bases. CDR1 and CDR2 from the germline V gene are SQVTM and ANQGSEA. The chain joins TRBV29-1 to TRBJ2-7; 8 bases fit TRBD1. This clonotype originated in a man in his 70s with acute or convalescent COVID-19. The sample consisted of peripheral blood. This chain's CDR3 is CSVGRGQASSEQYF. Written as DNA, the CDR3 is TGCAGCGTTGGTCGGGGACAGGCGTCTAGCGAGCAGTACTTC.